A single sample gave rise to the 15 T cell receptor beta chains below, sequenced in a study of T cells in Graves' hyperthyroidism and ophthalmopathy (dated by TCRdb to between 2018 and 2020). Libraries came from multiplex PCR. Instrument on record: Illumina HiSeq 2000. The TCR beta CDR3 regions were amplified from the RNA transcripts. The TCR CDR3 was subjected to a first round of RT-PCR using the HTBI primer set and the Qiagen OneStep RT-PCR kit. TCRdb itself trimmed the public reads at Q25 with fastp, ran MiXCR and retained productive beta chains. Here each entry gathers all rows of one CDR3 protein and keeps the most common genes and DNA. The sample has about 180,000 distinct CDR3 sequences on record, over 15% of them singletons. The top ten constitute 25% to 30% of the sample. The material sequenced was blood. The receptors come from a woman aged 45-59 years with Graves' hyperthyroidism.

As to this clonotype: This may stem from a read error, because a much larger clone lies one nucleotide away. This chain joins TRBV5-1 and TRBJ2-5; D is unclear. The germline V gene encodes CDR1 SGHRS and CDR2 YFSETQ. The CDR3 length is 14 residues. CDR3: CAGSLKAGGETQYF. The CDR3 DNA is TGCGCCGGCAGCTTGAAAGCAGGCGGAGAGACCCAGTACTTC.

This clonotype occurred many times. The chain has TRBV28 and TRBJ2-2; TRBD1 aligns across 7 bases. The CDR3 spans 16 residues. Germline trimming cut 5 bases from V and 2 bases from J; bases unmatched to any gene: 8. CDR1 MDHEN and CDR2 SYDVKM come from the germline V gene. CDR3 amino acids: CASSTGTVDNTGELFF. CDR3 DNA sequence: TGTGCCAGCAGTACCGGGACAGTAGATAACACCGGGGAGCTGTTTTTT. Based on the CDR3 plus reference TRBV28 and TRBJ2-2, the full variable domain is DVKVTQSSRYLVKRTGEKVFLECVQDMDHENMFWYRQDPGLGLRLIYFSYDVKMKEKGDIPEGYSVSREKKERFSLILESASTNQTSMYLCASSTGTVDNTGELFFGEGSRLTVL.

In its sample, this clonotype was seen many times. The CDR3: CASGSGRDGYTF. The CDR3 DNA sequence: TGTGCCAGCGGGAGCGGGCGCGATGGCTACACCTTC. This chain uses TRBV28 with TRBJ1-2, with D uncertain. CDR1 and CDR2 (germline): MDHEN, SYDVKM. The V end lost 8 bases, the J end lost 6 bases, and 13 bases lay between the germline ends. This CDR3 spans 12 amino acids.

This clonotype has only one observation. J is TRBJ2-5 and V is TRBV5-5; 7 nucleotides match TRBD1. Trimming took 6 bases from V and 3 from J; bases not matched to a gene: 5. Germline assignment: CDR1 SGHKS and CDR2 YYEKEE (reference sequence). The CDR3 covers 13 residues. In DNA, the CDR3 is TGTGCCAGCACTTTCGGGACAGAAGAGACCCAGTACTTC. Translated, it gives CASTFGTEETQYF.

This clonotype was seen many times. DNA of the CDR3: TGTGCCAGCAGTTACACCGGGATAGAAGCTTTCTTT. It translates to CASSYTGIEAFF. V usage is TRBV2 and J usage is TRBJ1-1, with unresolved D. V was trimmed by 5 bases and J by 8 bases, leaving 12 bases between them. The CDR3 totals 12 residues. Germline assignment: CDR1 SNHLY and CDR2 FYNNEI.

The V gene is TRBV15, the J gene TRBJ2-5, with D unclear. In germline, CDR1 is LNHNV, CDR2 YYDKDF (reference sequence). V was pared by 5 bases and J by 2 bases, with 12 bases between. The CDR3 extends over 14 amino acids. CDR3 sequence: CATSGSGAQETQYF. The CDR3 bases are TGTGCCACCAGCGGCAGTGGCGCTCAAGAGACCCAGTACTTC.

This clonotype has at least ten counts. The chain has TRBV6-1 and TRBJ1-6, with a weak D call TRBD1 (6 bases). The germline V gene has CDR1 MNHNS and CDR2 SASEGT. This CDR3 is built from 15 residues. The V end lost 6 bases, the J end lost 2 bases, and 11 bases lay between the germline ends. The chain's CDR3 is CASRVAGAYNSPLHF. CDR3 DNA sequence: TGTGCCAGCAGAGTGGCAGGGGCCTATAATTCACCCCTCCACTTT.

This clonotype was detected ten times or more. The V call is TRBV28, the J call TRBJ1-5; the match to TRBD1 covers 9 bases. Germline V CDR1 and CDR2: MDHEN, SYDVKM. This CDR3 contains 15 residues. With 6 bases clipped from V and 4 bases from J, the junction kept 7 bases outside the gene matches. The CDR3 region has the DNA TGTGCCAGCAGCGTCAGTGACAGGGGGAATCAGCCCCAGCATTTT. Encoded protein: CASSVSDRGNQPQHF.

This clonotype was recorded many times. The V call is TRBV6-2 or TRBV6-3, the J call TRBJ2-2; the D is unclear. The germline CDR1 and CDR2 sequences are MNHEY and SVGEGT. Deletions cut 0 bases from V and 1 base from J, with 6 bases between. There are 15 residues in the CDR3. CDR3 sequence reads: CASSYSPENTGELFF. The CDR3 nucleotides are TGTGCCAGCAGTTACTCGCCTGAGAACACCGGGGAGCTGTTTTTT.

This clonotype has more than one count but fewer than ten. The chain recombines TRBV5-6 with TRBJ2-7; TRBD1 matches at 8 bases. The CDR3 runs to 12 residues. Germline values: CDR1 SGHDT, CDR2 YYEEEE. With 4 bases clipped from V and 5 bases from J, the junction kept 2 bases outside the gene matches. In DNA, the CDR3 is TGTGCCAGCAGCGGACAGGGCCACGAGCAGTACTTC. Translated, it gives CASSGQGHEQYF.

This clonotype was counted at least ten times. The chain has TRBV7-2 and TRBJ2-3, with D unresolved. The germline CDR1 and CDR2 sequences are SGHTA and FQGNSA. This CDR3 spans 14 amino acids. Trimming shortened V by 1 base and J by 6 bases, and 11 bases separated the two germline ends. The CDR3 region has the DNA TGTGCCAGCAGCTTAGACACCCATAGTGATACGCAGTATTTT. This encodes CASSLDTHSDTQYF.

The chain couples TRBV29-1 to TRBJ2-2; the D is unclear. The CDR3 length is 15 residues. Deletions cut 6 bases from V and 0 bases from J, with 14 bases between. Germline values: CDR1 SQVTM, CDR2 ANQGSEA. The CDR3, as DNA: TGCAGCGTCGCCTCCGGGTATTCGAACACCGGGGAGCTGTTTTTT. This codes for CSVASGYSNTGELFF.

This clonotype occurred many times. The chain employs TRBV6-1 and TRBJ2-2, with D maybe TRBD1 (6 bases). CDR3 size: 17 residues. The germline V gene has CDR1 MNHNS and CDR2 SASEGT. V lost 2 bases and J 4 bases, leaving 17 bases between the germline ends. CDR3 protein: CASSERGTVSSTGELFF. The CDR3 DNA is TGTGCCAGCAGTGAAAGGGGGACCGTGTCGTCCACCGGGGAGCTGTTTTTT.

This clonotype was seen at least ten times. V gene TRBV6-1 combines with J gene TRBJ2-7, with unresolved D. Trimming removed 6 bases from V and 1 base from J, with 10 bases in between. CDR3 length: 13 amino acids. Germline lookup yields CDR1 MNHNS and CDR2 SASEGT. CDR3 in amino acids: CASRQTNSYEQYF. The DNA for the CDR3 is TGTGCCAGCAGGCAGACAAATTCCTACGAGCAGTACTTC.

This clonotype has ten or more counts. V and J are TRBV24-1 and TRBJ1-2; 9 bases are a match to TRBD1. This CDR3 is 17 amino acids long. The ends lost 7 bases at V and 2 bases at J; junction bases unmatched: 13. Germline assignment: CDR1 KGHDR and CDR2 SFDVKD. CDR3 sequence (DNA): TGTGCCACCAGCGGGGACAGGGTTATCCGAGGCAACTATGGCTACACCTTC. It yields the protein CATSGDRVIRGNYGYTF.